This note documents a single T cell receptor (beta chain) sequence. Germline lookup yields CDR1 SGHRS and CDR2 YFSETQ. The CDR3 spans 14 residues. Unmatched junction bases numbered 9, after V lost 5 bases and J lost 7 bases. The data are from a study of OX40 agonist ivuxolimab in advanced cancers. Only in-frame clones appear in the TCRdb table, and some are missing; sequencing was by immunoSEQ multiplex PCR. Here the sample spans some 97,000 clones, more than 85% being singletons. This specimen was CD4+ or CD8+ T cells sorted from blood, taken in a trial of the OX40 agonist ivuxolimab. This TCR came from an adult with an advanced solid tumor such as melanoma, head and neck, liver or kidney cancer. This chain links TRBV5-1 with TRBJ2-1, with 7 positions matching TRBD1. CDR3 amino acids: CASRFGTAGNEQFF. The CDR3 region has the DNA TGCGCCAGCAGATTCGGGACAGCAGGGAATGAGCAGTTCTTC. Drawing the rest from reference TRBV5-1 and TRBJ2-1, the complete variable domain is KAGVTQTPRYLIKTRGQQVTLSCSPISGHRSVSWYQQTPGQGLQFLFEYFSETQRNKGNFPGRFSGRQFSNSRSEMNVSTLELGDSALYLCASRFGTAGNEQFFGPGTRLTVL.